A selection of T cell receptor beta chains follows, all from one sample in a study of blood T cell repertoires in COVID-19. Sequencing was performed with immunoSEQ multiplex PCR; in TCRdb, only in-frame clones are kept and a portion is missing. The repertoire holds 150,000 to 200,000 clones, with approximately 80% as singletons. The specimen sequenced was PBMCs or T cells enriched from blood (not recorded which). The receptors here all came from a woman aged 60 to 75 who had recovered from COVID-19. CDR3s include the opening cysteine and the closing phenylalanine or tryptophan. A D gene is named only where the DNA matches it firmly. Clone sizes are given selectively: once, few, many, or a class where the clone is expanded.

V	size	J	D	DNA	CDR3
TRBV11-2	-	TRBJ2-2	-	TGTGCCAGCCATGAGTCTGTATTGGCCGGGGAGCTGTTTTTT	CASHESVLAGELFF
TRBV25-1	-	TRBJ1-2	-	TGTGCCAGCAGTGAATCAGCTAACTATGGCTACACCTTC	CASSESANYGYTF
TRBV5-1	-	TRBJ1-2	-	TGCGCCAGCAGCTTGGCCCCAGGGGAAAACTATGGCTACACCTTC	CASSLAPGENYGYTF
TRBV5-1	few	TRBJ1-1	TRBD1	TGCGCCAGCAGTCTCGGACAGGGAGGTGAGGCTGAAGCTTTCTTT	CASSLGQGGEAEAFF
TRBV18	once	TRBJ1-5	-	TGTGCCAGCTCTTCGGGCGGGGGTAATCAGCCCCAGCATTTT	CASSSGGGNQPQHF
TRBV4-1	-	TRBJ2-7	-	TGCGCCAGCAGCCACCCCCTAAGAGGACAGCCCTACGAGCAGTACTTC	CASSHPLRGQPYEQYF
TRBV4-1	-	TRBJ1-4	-	TGCGCCAGCAGCCAACCCCAGGGGAAACTGTTTTTT	CASSQPQGKLFF
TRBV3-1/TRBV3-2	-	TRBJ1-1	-	TGTGCCAGCAGCCGCCCGGGCACTGAAGCTTTCTTT	CASSRPGTEAFF
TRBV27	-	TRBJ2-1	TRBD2	TGTGCCAGCAGTTTGCGGGAGAGAGTCAATGAGCAGTTCTTC	CASSLRERVNEQFF
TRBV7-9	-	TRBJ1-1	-	TGTGCCAGCAGCCTGGACAGACAGAACACTGAAGCTTTCTTT	CASSLDRQNTEAFF
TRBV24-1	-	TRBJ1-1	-	TGTGCCACCAGTGATTTCAGCGGGACAGAAGCTTTCTTT	CATSDFSGTEAFF
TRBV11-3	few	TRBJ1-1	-	TGTGCCAGCAGCTTTTCTACGAACACTGAAGCTTTCTTT	CASSFSTNTEAFF
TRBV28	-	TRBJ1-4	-	TGTGCCAGCAGTTTACGGGAAAAACTGTTTTTT	CASSLREKLFF
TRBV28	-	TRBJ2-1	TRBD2	TGTGCCAGCCGACTAGCGGTATACAATGAGCAGTTCTTC	CASRLAVYNEQFF
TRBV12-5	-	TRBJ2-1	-	TGTGCTAGTGGTTTGGACAGGGACAATGAGCAGTTCTTC	CASGLDRDNEQFF
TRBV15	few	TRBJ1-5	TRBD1	TGTGCCACCAGCAGAGATTTGACAGGGAATCAGCCCCAGCATTTT	CATSRDLTGNQPQHF
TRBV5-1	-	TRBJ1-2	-	TGCGCCAGCAGCTTGAGGGGTGACTATGGCTACACCTTC	CASSLRGDYGYTF
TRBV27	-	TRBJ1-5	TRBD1	TGTGCCAGCAGTCCCTCGGGACAGGGCCGGCGACAGCCCCAGCATTTT	CASSPSGQGRRQPQHF
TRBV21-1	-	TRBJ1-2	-	TGTGCCAGCACGTACCCCGGGACAGACTATGGCTACACCTTC	CASTYPGTDYGYTF
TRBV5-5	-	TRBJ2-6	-	TGTGCCAGCAGCTTAGTGGCGGGAAGCTCTGGGGCCAACGTCCTGACTTTC	CASSLVAGSSGANVLTF
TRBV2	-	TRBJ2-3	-	TGTGCCAGCAGTGTTCAGGGGCGGACAGATACGCAGTATTTT	CASSVQGRTDTQYF
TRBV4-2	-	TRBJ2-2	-	TGTGCCAGCAGCCAAGATACGAACACCGGGGAGCTGTTTTTT	CASSQDTNTGELFF
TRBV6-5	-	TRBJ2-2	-	TGTGCCGGTCAAGACAGACTCACCGGGGAGCTGTTTTTT	CAGQDRLTGELFF
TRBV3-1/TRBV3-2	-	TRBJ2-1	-	TGTGCCAGCAGCCAAGATTCTACGGCGGGGTGGCAGTTCTTC	CASSQDSTAGWQFF
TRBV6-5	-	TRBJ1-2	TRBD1	TGTGCCAGCTCGGACAGGAACCATGGCTACACCTTC	CASSDRNHGYTF
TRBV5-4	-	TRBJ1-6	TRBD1	TGTGCCAGCAGCCCCCGGGACAGGGGGAATTCACCCCTCCACTTT	CASSPRDRGNSPLHF
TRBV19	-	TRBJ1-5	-	TGTGCCAGTAGTACCGAAACAGGGATGCTTCAGCCCCAGCATTTT	CASSTETGMLQPQHF
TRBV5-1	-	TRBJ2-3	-	TGCGCCAGCAGCGGCGGAGGAAGCACAGATACGCAGTATTTT	CASSGGGSTDTQYF
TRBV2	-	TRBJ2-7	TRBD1	TGTGCCAGCAGTGAAGTGGTGGACAGGCGCTCCTACGAGCAGTACTTC	CASSEVVDRRSYEQYF
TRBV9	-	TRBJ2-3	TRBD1	TGTGCCAGCAGCGTCGCCGGGACAGGGGTTGTGGATACGCAGTATTTT	CASSVAGTGVVDTQYF
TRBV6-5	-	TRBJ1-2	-	TGTGCCAGCAGTTACTCCCTTCTTTCGTCTAACTATGGCTACACCTTC	CASSYSLLSSNYGYTF
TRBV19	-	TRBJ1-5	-	TGTGCCAGTACCGGGATAATCAAGGAGCCCCAGCATTTT	CASTGIIKEPQHF
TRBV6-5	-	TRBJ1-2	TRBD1	TGTGCCAGCACCTTAGACAGGGGGCTAAACTATGGCTACACCTTC	CASTLDRGLNYGYTF
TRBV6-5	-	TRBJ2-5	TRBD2	TGTGCCAGCAGACGTAGCGGGGAAGAGACCCAGTACTTC	CASRRSGEETQYF
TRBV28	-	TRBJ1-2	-	TGTGCCAGCAGTTTATTAGACAGCTATGGCTACACCTTC	CASSLLDSYGYTF
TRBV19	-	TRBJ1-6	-	TGTGCCAGCGGTACCGGGACACCAAATTCACCCCTCCACTTT	CASGTGTPNSPLHF
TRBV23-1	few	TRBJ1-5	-	TGCGCCAGCCCTCCGGGGGGGGCTAGTCAGCCCCAGCATTTT	CASPPGGASQPQHF
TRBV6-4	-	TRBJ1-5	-	TGTGCCAGCAGTACTACTTACGTCACCAAACGCAATCAGCCCCAGCATTTT	CASSTTYVTKRNQPQHF
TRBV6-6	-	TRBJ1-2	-	TGTGCCAGCAGTTACTTCGGACAGTCTCTAAACTATGGCTACACCTTC	CASSYFGQSLNYGYTF
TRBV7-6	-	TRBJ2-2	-	TGTGCCAGCAGCCCCCAGACTAGTGTTGTCGGGGAGCTGTTTTTT	CASSPQTSVVGELFF
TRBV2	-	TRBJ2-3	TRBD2	TGTGCCAGCAGTCTCGGGGGGGTTGAAACAGATACGCAGTATTTT	CASSLGGVETDTQYF
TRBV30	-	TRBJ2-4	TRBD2	TGTGCCTGGAGTGTAAGGCTAGCGGGAGGAGCCAAAAACATTCAGTACTTC	CAWSVRLAGGAKNIQYF
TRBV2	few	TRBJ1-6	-	TGTGCCAGCAGTGGGCAGGGCGCTCGCGATTCACCCCTCCACTTT	CASSGQGARDSPLHF
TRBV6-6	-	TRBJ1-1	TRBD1	TGTGCCAGCAGCCACCCCGGGACAGGAGCGAACACTGAAGCTTTCTTT	CASSHPGTGANTEAFF
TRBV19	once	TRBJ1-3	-	TGTGCCAGTAGGCTCTTACAAGGAAACACCATATATTTT	CASRLLQGNTIYF
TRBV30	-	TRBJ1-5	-	TGTGCCTGGGGGTGGAGCGGGGGCAGGGAGCCCCAGCATTTT	CAWGWSGGREPQHF
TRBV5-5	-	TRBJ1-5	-	TGTGCCAGCAGCCTGAGCGGCAGGCCTTCCAGCAATCAGCCCCAGCATTTT	CASSLSGRPSSNQPQHF
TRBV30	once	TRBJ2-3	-	TGTGCCTGGAGTGTACGGGTCTCGACAGATACGCAGTATTTT	CAWSVRVSTDTQYF
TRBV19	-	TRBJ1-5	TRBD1	TGTGCCAGTAGTACGACAGGGAGCCAGGGGCCCCAGCATTTT	CASSTTGSQGPQHF
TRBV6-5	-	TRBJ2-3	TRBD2	TGTGCCAGCAGTTTTAGCGGGGGGGACACAGATACGCAGTATTTT	CASSFSGGDTDTQYF
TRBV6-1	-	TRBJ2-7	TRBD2	TGTGCCAGCAGTGAAGCTAGCGGGGGCCCCTACGAGCAGTACTTC	CASSEASGGPYEQYF
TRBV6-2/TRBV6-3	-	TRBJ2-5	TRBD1	TGTGCCAGCAGCCGGAAATTGACAGGGGTCGGAGAGACCCAGTACTTC	CASSRKLTGVGETQYF
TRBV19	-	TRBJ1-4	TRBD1	TGTGCCAGTACCGGGGAAGGACAGGGGGGTTTCGTAGAAAAACTGTTTTTT	CASTGEGQGGFVEKLFF